These T cell receptor beta chains were read from a single sample in a study of T-cell memory formation after mild COVID-19. TCRdb processed the 5' RACE reads anew with MiXCR; each CDR3 protein has one entry. The table shows roughly 370,000 distinct CDR3 sequences, with about 17% occurring only once. The sample was PBMCs or a T cell subset sorted from them (not recorded which). These receptors were taken from a man in his late teens or twenties who had mild COVID-19 (a few samples of this study predate the infection). Cell type and time point are not known. The CDR3 runs from the conserved cysteine through the conserved F or W. D genes are given only for firm matches. The size entry is marked missing in some rows and otherwise reads once, few, many or a size class.

v_call	clone_size	j_call	d_call	cdr3_nt	cdr3_aa
TRBV19	many	TRBJ2-1	NA	TGTGCCAGTAGTATTTTCCAGGTCGGCTCCTACAATGAGCAGTTCTTC	CASSIFQVGSYNEQFF
TRBV5-6	NA	TRBJ1-1	TRBD1	TGTGCCAGCTCCAGACAGGGGGAGAGCACTGAAGCTTTCTTT	CASSRQGESTEAFF
TRBV6-2/TRBV6-3	few	TRBJ2-6	TRBD1	TGTGCCAGCAGTTTGGACAGGTTCTCTGGGGCCAACGTCCTGACTTTC	CASSLDRFSGANVLTF
TRBV7-9	NA	TRBJ2-1	TRBD2	TGTGCCAGCGCCGGGGGGTCGGCCGCCAATGAGCAGTTCTTC	CASAGGSAANEQFF
TRBV4-1	many	TRBJ1-4	TRBD1	TGCGCCAGCAGCCATCCCCCAGCGGGACAGGAGGGGGAAAAACTGTTTTTT	CASSHPPAGQEGEKLFF
TRBV11-2	NA	TRBJ1-4	NA	TGTGCCAGCAGCTTGTTTTTGGGGGTCGAGACTGAAAAACTGTTTTTT	CASSLFLGVETEKLFF
TRBV28	NA	TRBJ1-1	NA	TGTGCCAGCCGGACAGACCATTTATTCATGAACACTGAAGCTTTCTTT	CASRTDHLFMNTEAFF
TRBV12-3/TRBV12-4	few	TRBJ1-2	TRBD1	TGTGCCAGCAGTTTAGAAGGGGGCGGCTACACCTTC	CASSLEGGGYTF
TRBV10-3	many	TRBJ2-4	NA	TGTGCCATCAGTGATGGGGCCAGCGGGAACATTCAGTACTTC	CAISDGASGNIQYF
TRBV5-1	many	TRBJ2-3	TRBD2	TGCGCCAGCAGCTTGCCGGGACTAGCGTTTCAAGATACGCAGTATTTT	CASSLPGLAFQDTQYF
TRBV5-5	NA	TRBJ2-1	TRBD2	TGTGCCAGCAGCTTGTGGGGGGGGAACAATGAGCAGTTCTTC	CASSLWGGNNEQFF
TRBV9	few	TRBJ2-1	TRBD2	TGTGCCAGCAGCGTAGCTAGCGGCAATGAGCAGTTCTTC	CASSVASGNEQFF
TRBV7-9	few	TRBJ1-2	NA	TGTGCCAGCAGCTTAGACGCCCATGGCTACACCTTC	CASSLDAHGYTF
TRBV7-3	few	TRBJ2-2	TRBD1	TGTGCCAGCACGCAGGGGGCAGCCGGGGAGCTGTTTTTT	CASTQGAAGELFF
TRBV5-1	few	TRBJ1-1	NA	TGCGCCAGCACGGAGGGCCCCGGGGGTACAGCTTTCTTT	CASTEGPGGTAFF
TRBV6-1	few	TRBJ1-4	TRBD1	TGTGCCAGCAGTCCAACGGGACAGGGTGCAACTAATGAAAAACTGTTTTTT	CASSPTGQGATNEKLFF
TRBV3-1	many	TRBJ2-1	NA	TGTGCCAGCAGCCTCCGGGACTCCTACAATGAGCAGTTCTTC	CASSLRDSYNEQFF
TRBV5-1	NA	TRBJ1-1	NA	TGCGCCAGCAGCTTCGGGGACCACAGGAACACTGAAGCTTTCTTT	CASSFGDHRNTEAFF
TRBV4-1	NA	TRBJ2-3	NA	TGCGCCAGCAGCCAAGGGCCGCGTTCAGGCACGCAGTATTTT	CASSQGPRSGTQYF
TRBV7-2	NA	TRBJ1-5	NA	TGTGCCAGCAGCCGGCGGGGATCCGGGGATCAGCCCCAGCATTTT	CASSRRGSGDQPQHF
TRBV27	few	TRBJ2-7	NA	TGTGCCAGCAGAACCGGGACATTCGACTCCATACGGGAGCAGTACTTC	CASRTGTFDSIREQYF
TRBV18	NA	TRBJ2-5	NA	TGTGCCAGCTCGCTTCAGGACGGGCAAGAGACCCAGTACTTC	CASSLQDGQETQYF
TRBV6-2/TRBV6-3	NA	TRBJ2-2	NA	TGTGCCAGCACCCACTTGGGTCCCGGGGAGCTGTTTTTT	CASTHLGPGELFF
TRBV20-1	NA	TRBJ2-2	NA	TGCAGTGCTAGAAGTGGGGGGGCTGCCGGGGAGCTGTTTTTT	CSARSGGAAGELFF
TRBV9	few	TRBJ1-1	TRBD1	TGTGCCAGCAGCGAACAGGGGACGGGCACTGAAGCTTTCTTT	CASSEQGTGTEAFF
TRBV6-6	NA	TRBJ1-3	TRBD1	TGTGCCAGCAGTTTAGGGACAGGCAAGAACGGGGGCACCATATATTTT	CASSLGTGKNGGTIYF
TRBV20-1	few	TRBJ2-3	TRBD2	TGCAGTGCTAGAGATCCAAGCGGGGGGGCCCAAGATACGCAGTATTTT	CSARDPSGGAQDTQYF
TRBV19	NA	TRBJ2-7	NA	TGTGCCTGTAGTATTTTGGGGAGACAGGTCTCCTACGAGCAGTACTTC	CACSILGRQVSYEQYF
TRBV29-1	few	TRBJ2-6	NA	TGCAGCGTTGTCCTCTCTGGGGCCAACGTCCTGACTTTC	CSVVLSGANVLTF
TRBV5-4	few	TRBJ2-7	TRBD1	TGTGCCAGCAGCTTGAGGGACAGGGGTGTCGAGCAGTACTTC	CASSLRDRGVEQYF
TRBV6-2/TRBV6-3	NA	TRBJ1-1	NA	TGTGCCAGCAGCTGGGACGAGGCCAACACTGAAGCTTTCTTT	CASSWDEANTEAFF
TRBV4-1	few	TRBJ2-1	NA	TGCGCCAGCAGCCAAGAGGGATACATGGGCGGTGAGCAGTTCTTC	CASSQEGYMGGEQFF
TRBV5-6	NA	TRBJ1-3	TRBD1	TGTGCCAGCAGATTGAGGGGGCCTGGAAACACCATATATTTT	CASRLRGPGNTIYF
TRBV21-1	few	TRBJ2-7	NA	TGTGCCATACTAGCGGGGGCCGCCTACGAGCAGTACTTC	CAILAGAAYEQYF
TRBV6-2/TRBV6-3	NA	TRBJ1-1	TRBD1	TGTGCCAGCAAGTTATCGACAGGGTTTAACACTGAAGCTTTCTTT	CASKLSTGFNTEAFF
TRBV5-1	NA	TRBJ2-3	TRBD2	TGCGCCAGCAGCATAGCGGGGGTCAGCACAGATACGCAGTATTTT	CASSIAGVSTDTQYF
TRBV19	NA	TRBJ2-2	NA	TGTGCCAGTAGTGAGACGGGTATTATCGGGGAGCTGTTTTTT	CASSETGIIGELFF
TRBV7-6	few	TRBJ1-5	NA	TGTGCCAGCAGCTTAGAGTCGGGCAGGACCCCAAATCAGCCCCAGCATTTT	CASSLESGRTPNQPQHF
TRBV4-3	few	TRBJ1-4	TRBD1	TGCGCCAGCAGCCACTTAACCGGGACAGATGAAAAACTGTTTTTT	CASSHLTGTDEKLFF
TRBV7-9	few	TRBJ2-7	NA	TGTGCCAGCAGCGCGGACAGTCCCTACGAGCAGTACTTC	CASSADSPYEQYF
TRBV12-5	few	TRBJ2-3	NA	TGTGCTAGTGGTTCGAGGGGTTCAGATACGCAGTATTTT	CASGSRGSDTQYF
TRBV20-1	NA	TRBJ2-5	NA	TGCAGTGCATCGAGGCGGCCCCAAGAGACCCAGTACTTC	CSASRRPQETQYF
TRBV11-3	few	TRBJ2-2	NA	TGTGCCAGCAGCCCCGGGACATCGGACACCGGGGAGCTGTTTTTT	CASSPGTSDTGELFF
TRBV20-1	few	TRBJ2-2	NA	TGCAGTGCTAACCGGGCCCCACGGGAGCTGTTTTTT	CSANRAPRELFF
TRBV24-1	NA	TRBJ1-1	TRBD1	TGTGCCACCAGTGACGCCCCTCCAGGGGGCGAGGACACTGAAGCTTTCTTT	CATSDAPPGGEDTEAFF
TRBV7-9	many	TRBJ2-6	NA	TGTGCCAGCAGCTTAGGATCGGTGACTCCACGCGCTGGGGCCAACGTCCTGACTTTC	CASSLGSVTPRAGANVLTF
TRBV10-2	NA	TRBJ2-2	NA	TGCGCCAGCAGGGGGCCCACCGGGGAGCTGTTTTTT	CASRGPTGELFF
TRBV7-9	NA	TRBJ1-3	NA	TGTGCCAGCAGCTTAGGACGGGGGAACCTCGGAAACACCATATATTTT	CASSLGRGNLGNTIYF
TRBV7-3	NA	TRBJ1-2	TRBD1	TGTGCCAGCAGCCCTGGACAGGGTGCTGGCTACACCTTC	CASSPGQGAGYTF
TRBV5-4	NA	TRBJ2-3	NA	TGTGCCAGCAGACCCGCCCCGGGGACAATCAAGTCGGATACGCAGTATTTT	CASRPAPGTIKSDTQYF
TRBV7-9	few	TRBJ1-2	NA	TGTGCCAGCAGCCCTCTCCGGGGCCAAGCCCATTATGGCTACACCTTC	CASSPLRGQAHYGYTF
TRBV3-1	few	TRBJ1-1	NA	TGTGCCAGCAGCCAAGGGTTGGGGGCTGAAGCTTTCTTT	CASSQGLGAEAFF
TRBV4-2	few	TRBJ1-5	NA	TGTGCCAGCAGCCATGCAGACAGAAGCAATCAGCCCCAGCATTTT	CASSHADRSNQPQHF
TRBV20-1	NA	TRBJ2-7	NA	TGCAGTGCGCAAGACGGGGGGCGAGACGAGCAGTACTTC	CSAQDGGRDEQYF
TRBV7-9	NA	TRBJ2-1	TRBD2	TGTGCCAGCAGTCCTACTCTAGCTAGCGGGGGGTACAATGAGCAGTTCTTC	CASSPTLASGGYNEQFF
TRBV18	many	TRBJ1-1	NA	TGTGCCAGCTCACCGCAGGTGAACACTGAAGCTTTCTTT	CASSPQVNTEAFF
TRBV5-4	few	TRBJ2-1	NA	TGTGCCAGCAACCAGAGGGGCACCTACAATGAGCAGTTCTTC	CASNQRGTYNEQFF
TRBV4-1	NA	TRBJ2-2	TRBD1	TGCGCCAGCAGCCAAGATACTTGGAGACAGGGGGACACCGGGGAGCTGTTTTTT	CASSQDTWRQGDTGELFF